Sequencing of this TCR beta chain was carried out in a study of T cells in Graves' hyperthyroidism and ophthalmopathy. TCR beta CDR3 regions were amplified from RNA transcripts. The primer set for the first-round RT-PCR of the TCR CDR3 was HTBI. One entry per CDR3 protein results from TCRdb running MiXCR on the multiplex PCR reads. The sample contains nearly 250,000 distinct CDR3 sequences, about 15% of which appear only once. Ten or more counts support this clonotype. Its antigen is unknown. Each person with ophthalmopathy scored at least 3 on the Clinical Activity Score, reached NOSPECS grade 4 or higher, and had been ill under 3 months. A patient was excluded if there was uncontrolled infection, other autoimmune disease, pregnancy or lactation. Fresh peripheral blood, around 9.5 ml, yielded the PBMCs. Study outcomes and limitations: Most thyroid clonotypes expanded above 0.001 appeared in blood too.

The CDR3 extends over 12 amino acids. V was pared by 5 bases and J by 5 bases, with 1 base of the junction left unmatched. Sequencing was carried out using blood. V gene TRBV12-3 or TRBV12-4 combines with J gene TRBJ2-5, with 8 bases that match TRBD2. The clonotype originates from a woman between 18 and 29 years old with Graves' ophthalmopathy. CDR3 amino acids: CASSRGGETQYF. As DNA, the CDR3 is TGTGCCAGCAGTCGGGGGGGGGAGACCCAGTACTTC.